Listed below are T cell receptor beta chains from one sample, sequenced in a study of shared clonotypes between healthy human individuals. TCRdb's copy holds only in-frame clones and misses some; the assay was immunoSEQ multiplex PCR. The profile shows about 2 million clones, about 95% of them singletons. The sequencing input was naive CD8+ T cells sorted from blood. The source is a young man in good health. The CDR3 runs from the conserved cysteine through the conserved F or W. Fields, in order: V gene, J gene, clone size, CDR3 length, D gene, CDR3 protein, CDR3 DNA. A D gene is named only where the DNA matches it firmly. Rows give clone size only sometimes, using once, few, many, or a class for an expanded clone.

TRBV5-1	TRBJ2-2	-	17	-	CASSLNGDGINTGELFF	TGCGCCAGCAGCTTAAACGGCGACGGGATCAACACCGGGGAGCTGTTTTTT
TRBV28	TRBJ2-1	once	17	-	CASSLVDTKRGHNEQFF	TGTGCCAGCAGTTTAGTTGACACAAAGAGGGGACACAATGAGCAGTTCTTC
TRBV6-5	TRBJ1-4	-	15	-	CASSLETATNEKLFF	TGTGCCAGCAGTTTGGAGACAGCAACTAATGAAAAACTGTTTTTT
TRBV7-9	TRBJ1-2	-	12	-	CASSHGSLGYTF	TGTGCCAGCAGCCACGGCAGTTTGGGCTACACCTTC
TRBV19	TRBJ2-7	-	14	TRBD1	CASSPTGVYNEQYF	TGTGCCAGTAGTCCGACAGGGGTGTACAACGAGCAGTACTTC
TRBV11-2	TRBJ1-6	-	17	TRBD1	CASSLDIPGQGQPPLHF	TGTGCCAGCAGCTTAGATATACCGGGACAGGGGCAACCACCCCTCCACTTT
TRBV5-3	TRBJ2-7	-	14	-	CARSCRRGSYEQYF	TGTGCCAGAAGCTGCCGACGGGGCTCCTACGAGCAGTACTTC
TRBV6-5	TRBJ2-7	-	15	-	CASSYGVGGSYEQYF	TGTGCCAGCAGTTACGGCGTAGGGGGCTCCTACGAGCAGTACTTC
TRBV7-9	TRBJ2-2	-	18	TRBD2	CASHLKGLAGANTGELFF	TGTGCCAGCCACTTAAAGGGACTAGCGGGAGCGAACACCGGGGAGCTGTTTTTT
TRBV27	TRBJ2-7	-	13	-	CASSPGKVNEQYF	TGTGCCAGCAGTCCCGGGAAGGTAAACGAGCAGTACTTC
TRBV2	TRBJ2-1	once	14	TRBD2	CASPGTSGYNEQFF	TGTGCCAGCCCCGGGACTAGCGGGTACAATGAGCAGTTCTTC
TRBV7-9	TRBJ2-7	-	17	-	CASSLGPTDRSSYEQYF	TGTGCCAGCAGCTTAGGCCCGACTGACAGGAGCTCCTACGAGCAGTACTTC
TRBV7-9	TRBJ2-7	-	12	-	CASSLPAEEQYF	TGTGCCAGCAGCTTGCCGGCGGAAGAGCAGTACTTC
TRBV5-1	TRBJ2-3	-	15	TRBD2	CASSSPAGVTDTQYF	TGCGCCAGCAGCAGCCCAGCGGGGGTCACAGATACGCAGTATTTT
TRBV27	TRBJ2-2	-	15	TRBD1	CASRLGTGDTGELFF	TGTGCCAGCAGACTCGGGACAGGGGACACCGGGGAGCTGTTTTTT
TRBV11-3	TRBJ2-2	-	19	-	CASSLGPTQLGTNTGELFF	TGTGCCAGCAGCTTAGGGCCCACGCAGCTGGGGACGAACACCGGGGAGCTGTTTTTT
TRBV4-1	TRBJ2-7	-	13	-	CASSQDISYEQYF	TGCGCCAGCAGCCAAGACATCTCCTACGAGCAGTACTTC
TRBV5-6	TRBJ2-3	-	15	-	CASSAGTQSTDTQYF	TGTGCCAGCAGCGCCGGGACTCAGAGCACAGATACGCAGTATTTT
TRBV18	TRBJ2-3	-	14	-	CASSNRDITDTQYF	TGTGCCAGCTCAAACCGGGACATAACAGATACGCAGTATTTT
TRBV5-4	TRBJ2-2	-	15	-	CASSYDGPNTGELFF	TGTGCCAGCAGCTACGACGGGCCGAACACCGGGGAGCTGTTTTTT
TRBV28	TRBJ2-7	-	10	-	CASSSAEQYF	TGTGCCAGCAGTTCCGCCGAGCAGTACTTC
TRBV9	TRBJ1-1	once	15	-	CASSLEQGRGTEAFF	TGTGCCAGCAGCCTTGAGCAGGGAAGGGGCACTGAAGCTTTCTTT
TRBV10-1	TRBJ2-3	-	14	-	CASSDGGLTDTQYF	TGCGCCAGCAGTGATGGGGGATTGACAGATACGCAGTATTTT
TRBV19	TRBJ1-4	-	16	TRBD1	CASTVPGQGRYEKLFF	TGTGCCAGTACCGTCCCGGGACAGGGGCGGTATGAAAAACTGTTTTTT
TRBV27	TRBJ1-4	-	13	-	CASSYGQGEKLFF	TGTGCCAGCAGTTATGGGCAGGGTGAAAAACTGTTTTTT
TRBV7-9	TRBJ2-7	-	15	TRBD1	CASSSRQGSPYEQYF	TGTGCCAGCAGCTCCCGACAGGGGTCCCCCTACGAGCAGTACTTC
TRBV5-4	TRBJ1-1	-	14	-	CASSLSWEGTEAFF	TGTGCCAGCAGCTTGAGTTGGGAGGGGACTGAAGCTTTCTTT
TRBV7-6	TRBJ2-1	-	18	-	CASSLASPGGISYNEQFF	TGTGCCAGCAGCTTAGCATCTCCTGGTGGAATTTCCTACAATGAGCAGTTCTTC